Here is one T cell receptor beta chain with its context. Its antigen is still unknown. This sample was included in a study of response to subunit inactivated influenza vaccine. Study results and caveats: The authors offered the suggestion that each seasonal influenza vaccination recruits few new T cells.

The V end was cut by 0 bases, the J end by 0 bases, with 9 bases between. The germline V gene has CDR1 ENHRY and CDR2 SYGVKD. This CDR3 has 15 amino acids. Each CDR3 protein gets one entry after TCRdb re-called the RT-PCR reads with MiXCR. Found here are around 200,000 distinct CDR3 sequences, over 13% of them singletons; the top ten hold 26%. The chain recombines TRBV10-3 with TRBJ2-7; D is undetermined. The starting material was CD8+ T cells sorted from PBMCs, obtained about 5 days after vaccination. The source of this sequence is a man in his fifties or sixties who received an inactivated influenza vaccine. CDR3 DNA: TGTGCCATCAGTGAGTCGCGGACGGACTCCTACGAGCAGTACTTC. Encoded protein: CAISESRTDSYEQYF.